In its sample, the clone carrying this TCR beta chain was seen many times. This CDR3 contains 19 residues. Germline trimming cut 5 bases from V and 3 bases from J; bases unmatched to any gene: 16. CDR1 and CDR2 (germline): MRHNA, SNTAGT. This record comes from a study of T-cell reconstitution after alpha-beta-depleted transplantation in children. Molecular barcoding with unique molecular identifiers was used for the TCRbeta library. TCRdb re-derived calls from the PCR reads in MiXCR, one entry per CDR3 protein. The table lists around 600,000 distinct CDR3 sequences, more than 9% of them singletons. The gene calls are TRBV6-4 and TRBJ2-7; 13 nucleotides agree with TRBD2. The source was PBMCs from the stem cell graft donor, collected from the stem cell graft. The receptor was isolated from a human donor who donated a stem cell graft to a child with acute myeloid leukemia. DNA for the CDR3: TGTGCCAGCAGTCCTAAAGGGCCGGGACTAGCGGGAACCGACTACGAGCAGTACTTC. Protein product: CASSPKGPGLAGTDYEQYF.